The 9 T cell receptor beta chains below all came from one sample that was sequenced in a study of cytomegalovirus exposure and HLA in healthy donors. Sequencing used immunoSEQ multiplex PCR; TCRdb keeps in-frame clones, though not all of them. This repertoire shows 130,000 to 150,000 clones, 85% to 90% found once; its top ten account for about 6.6%. Sequenced material: PBMCs. The receptor set was obtained from a woman in her twenties or thirties in good health and CMV-seropositive.

The chain has TRBV6-6 and TRBJ1-1; possibly TRBD1 for D (6 bases). The V end lost 2 bases, the J end lost 2 bases, and 15 bases lay between the germline ends. The CDR3 sequence is 16 residues long. Per germline, CDR1 MNHNY and CDR2 SVGAGI (reference sequence). The CDR3 DNA is TGTGCCAGCAGTTACCGTACAGGGAGCGTAAACACTGAAGCTTTCTTT. Translating it yields CASSYRTGSVNTEAFF.

The chain recombines TRBV18 with TRBJ2-1; TRBD1 matches 11 bases. This CDR3 is built from 17 residues. Germline values: CDR1 KGHSH, CDR2 LQKENI. V shed 3 bases and J 4 bases; nucleotides not matched to a gene: 8. CDR3 nucleotide sequence: TGTGCCAGCTCACCGGGGACAGGGGGTTTTATTTACAATGAGCAGTTCTTC. Residues: CASSPGTGGFIYNEQFF.

This clone was counted only a few times. The V and J genes are TRBV2 and TRBJ1-5, with 8 bases that match TRBD1. The CDR3 extends over 13 amino acids. Unmatched junction bases numbered 5, after V lost 6 bases and J lost 7 bases. From germline, CDR1 is SNHLY and CDR2 FYNNEI. Here the CDR3 DNA reads TGTGCCAGCAGGACAGGGGTGGGGCAGCCCCAGCATTTT. Amino acids: CASRTGVGQPQHF.

J is TRBJ2-5 and V is TRBV7-2; 10 nucleotides match TRBD2. The CDR3 length is 16 residues. V shed 2 bases and J 2 bases; nucleotides not matched to a gene: 5. Per the germline V gene, CDR1 is SGHTA and CDR2 is FQGNSA. DNA for the CDR3: TGTGCCAGCAGCTTACTAGCGGGGGCACTTCAAGAGACCCAGTACTTC. Protein product: CASSLLAGALQETQYF.

This clone is classed as medium-sized (0.01 to 0.1%). V usage is TRBV21-1 and J usage is TRBJ2-7; the table gives TRBD1 as D, unverified against the DNA. TRBV21-1 is recorded as a pseudogene. The CDR3 runs to 15 residues. CDR3 nucleotides: TGTGCCAGCAGCAAGCGCCGGGACAACACCTACGAGCAGTACTTC. As protein: CASSKRRDNTYEQYF.

This chain connects TRBV15 to TRBJ1-6; the D gene is possibly TRBD1 (5 bases). Trimming shortened V by 0 bases and J by 7 bases, and 10 bases separated the two germline ends. Germline values: CDR1 LNHNV, CDR2 YYDKDF (reference sequence). The CDR3 totals 15 residues. The CDR3 bases are TGTGCCACCAGCAGAGATAAGGGACTGAATTCACCCCTCCACTTT. The encoded protein is CATSRDKGLNSPLHF.

The chain carries TRBV28 and TRBJ1-2; a weak D match, TRBD1 (5 bases). CDR1 and CDR2 from the germline V gene are MDHEN and SYDVKM. V was trimmed by 4 bases and J by 7 bases, leaving 19 bases between them. This CDR3 spans 15 amino acids. This CDR3 is CASSSSLAGLGGYTF. The CDR3 DNA follows: TGTGCCAGCAGTTCATCATTAGCAGGGCTCGGTGGCTACACCTTC.

The chain combines TRBV19 with TRBJ2-2, with 8 bases that match TRBD2. V lost 4 bases, J lost 0 bases, and 1 base stayed unmatched. This CDR3 region has 15 residues. CDR1 is LNHDA and CDR2 is SQIVND in the germline V gene (reference sequence). The CDR3 spells CASSRGLANTGELFF. The CDR3 coding sequence is TGTGCCAGTAGTAGGGGACTAGCGAACACCGGGGAGCTGTTTTTT.

This chain links TRBV4-2 with TRBJ2-1; TRBD2 matches 12 bases. The CDR3 runs to 20 residues. The germline V gene has CDR1 LGHNA and CDR2 YNFKEQ. With 0 bases clipped from V and 0 bases from J, the junction kept 9 bases outside the gene matches. CDR3 DNA sequence: TGTGCCAGCAGCCAAGATGGGGGACTAGCGGGCAAAAGCTCCTACAATGAGCAGTTCTTC. Its protein is CASSQDGGLAGKSSYNEQFF.